The following is a T cell receptor beta chain sequence with its context. TCRdb's table, derived via immunoSEQ multiplex PCR, lists solely in-frame clones and lacks some. The sample yields about 260,000 clones, about 90% seen once. Seattle-derived patients entered the study during active infection and were followed longitudinally. The CDR3 consists of 14 residues. Germline assignment: CDR1 SGHAT and CDR2 FQNNGV. V was shortened by 4 bases and J by 2 bases, with 12 bases between the two germline ends. The data stem from a study of blood T cell repertoires in COVID-19. On the study more broadly: Acute and convalescent COVID-19 specimens originated in the United States, Italy and Spain. PBMCs, B-cell-depleted T cells, or T cells were the source of the cDNA or gDNA that made up the material.

The chain couples TRBV11-2 to TRBJ2-7; D might be TRBD2 (5 bases). The source is a person aged 18-30 years with COVID-19, enrolled during active disease. The sequencing sample was made of peripheral blood. The CDR3 spells CASSSERAAYEQYF. The DNA for the CDR3 is TGTGCCAGCAGCTCGGAGAGGGCGGCCTACGAGCAGTACTTC.